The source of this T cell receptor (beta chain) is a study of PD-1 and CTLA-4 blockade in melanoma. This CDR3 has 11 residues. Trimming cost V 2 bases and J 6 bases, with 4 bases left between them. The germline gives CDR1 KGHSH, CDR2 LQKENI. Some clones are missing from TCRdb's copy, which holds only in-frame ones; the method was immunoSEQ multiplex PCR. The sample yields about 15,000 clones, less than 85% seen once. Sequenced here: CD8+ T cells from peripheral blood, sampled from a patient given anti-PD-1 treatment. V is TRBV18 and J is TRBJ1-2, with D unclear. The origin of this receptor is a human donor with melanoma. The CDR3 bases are TGTGCCAGCTCACCAGGGGATGGCTACACCTTC. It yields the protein CASSPGDGYTF.